The present entry profiles one T cell receptor beta chain with its context. Its target is unknown. TCRdb used MiXCR to reprocess the 5' RACE reads, holding one entry per CDR3 protein. Of approximately 220,000 distinct CDR3 sequences listed, 20% to 30% are singletons. The CDR3 totals 14 residues. V shed 2 bases and J shed 1 base, with 8 bases lying between them. Germline CDR1 LNHDA, CDR2 SQIVND (reference sequence). The data were taken from a study of CD8 T cells in ankylosing spondylitis. Overall study results and limits: Peripheral blood held disease-linked clones only at relatively low frequency, and these were CD8+. A TCR beta motif made of eight highly homologous variants seemed typical of ankylosing spondylitis blood.

The receptor was isolated from a male donor with ankylosing spondylitis or in good health (not recorded which). The sequenced sample was blood, either unsorted or a sorted T cell fraction (not recorded which). This chain joins TRBV19 and TRBJ1-1, with D tentatively TRBD1 (6 bases). The CDR3 DNA reads TGTGCCAGTAGTATATTACAGGGGAACACTGAAGCTTTCTTT. It encodes CASSILQGNTEAFF.